The T cell receptor beta chain described here comes from a study of T cells in localized non-small cell lung cancer. As for this clone: One end of the junction fails to match germline, which may point to a read error.

The data were produced by immunoSEQ multiplex PCR, yet TCRdb's version contains in-frame clones alone and is incomplete. The table lists around 30,000 clones, 94% of them singletons. This TCR came from a woman aged 40 to 75 with stage I lung adenocarcinoma. Sequencing used peripheral blood, obtained before any cancer treatment.

Here the CDR3 DNA reads TGTGCCAGCAGTTACTCTACTCGGGCCCTTAGATCCTTC. It codes for CASSYSTRALRSF. The rearrangement joins TRBV6-5 to TRBJ1-2, with D unresolved. CDR1 is MNHEY, CDR2 SVGAGI, per germline. The length of the CDR3 is 13 residues.